This TCR beta chain originates from a study of blood T cell repertoires in COVID-19. As for the study in general: COVID-19 samples, acute and convalescent, were from the United States, Italy and Spain.

As originally analysed: Estimated nucleated cell counts came from reference gene primer amplification. This table comes from immunoSEQ multiplex PCR, and its TCRdb copy is limited to in-frame clones, with some not included. D and trimming come from the DNA, and the V and J calls and clone size come from that table. The sample includes fewer than 150,000 clones, 65% to 85% of them seen just once. Germline values: CDR1 SEHNR, CDR2 FQNEAQ (reference sequence). This CDR3 is 15 amino acids long. Trimming shortened V by 6 bases and J by 5 bases, and 19 bases separated the two germline ends. Sequencing input: peripheral blood. The V gene is TRBV7-9, the J gene TRBJ1-1; maybe TRBD1 (5 bases). The sequence derives from a man over 45 with acute or convalescent COVID-19. CDR3: CASRLTGQGGTEAFF. DNA of the CDR3: TGTGCCAGCAGGCTAACCGGGCAGGGAGGGACTGAAGCTTTCTTT.